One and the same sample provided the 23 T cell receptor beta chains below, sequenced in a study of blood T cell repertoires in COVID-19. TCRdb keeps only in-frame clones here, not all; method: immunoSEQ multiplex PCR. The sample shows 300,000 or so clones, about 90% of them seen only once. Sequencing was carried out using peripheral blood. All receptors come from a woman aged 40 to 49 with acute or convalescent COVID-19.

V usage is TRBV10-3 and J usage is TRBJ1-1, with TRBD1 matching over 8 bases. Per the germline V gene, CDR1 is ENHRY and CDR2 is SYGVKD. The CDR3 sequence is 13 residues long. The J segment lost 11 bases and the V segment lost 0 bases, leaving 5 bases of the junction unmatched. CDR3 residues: CAISESQGAGAFF. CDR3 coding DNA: TGTGCCATCAGTGAGTCCCAGGGGGCGGGTGCTTTCTTT.

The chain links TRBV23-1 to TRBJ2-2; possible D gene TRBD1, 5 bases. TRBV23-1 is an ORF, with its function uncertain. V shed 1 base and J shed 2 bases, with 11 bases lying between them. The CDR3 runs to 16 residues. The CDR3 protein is CASSQYWQGNTGELFF. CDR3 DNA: TGCGCCAGCAGTCAATATTGGCAGGGTAACACCGGGGAGCTGTTTTTT.

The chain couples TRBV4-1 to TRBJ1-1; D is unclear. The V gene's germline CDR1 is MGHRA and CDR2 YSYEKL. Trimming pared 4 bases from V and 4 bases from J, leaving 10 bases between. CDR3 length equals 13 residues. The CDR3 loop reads CASSLQRATEAFF. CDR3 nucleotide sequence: TGCGCCAGCAGCCTTCAGCGGGCCACTGAAGCTTTCTTT.

The CDR3 region is CASSRARDYQPQHF. Written as DNA, the CDR3 is TGTGCCAGCAGTCGGGCCAGGGACTATCAGCCCCAGCATTTT. The V call is TRBV2, the J call TRBJ1-5; tentatively, D is TRBD1 (5 bases). Germline lookup yields CDR1 SNHLY and CDR2 FYNNEI. This CDR3 has 14 residues. Between the trimmed V and J ends, which lost 5 bases and 5 bases, there was a span of 13 bases.

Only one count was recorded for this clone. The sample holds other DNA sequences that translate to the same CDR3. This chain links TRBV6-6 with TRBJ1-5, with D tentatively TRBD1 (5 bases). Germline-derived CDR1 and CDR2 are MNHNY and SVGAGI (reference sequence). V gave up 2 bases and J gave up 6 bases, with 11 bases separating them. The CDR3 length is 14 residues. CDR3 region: CASSYGQGGQPQHF. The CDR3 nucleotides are TGTGCCAGCAGTTACGGGCAGGGCGGTCAGCCCCAGCATTTT.

The CDR3 loop is CASSMGEGNQPQHF. The CDR3 DNA is TGTGCCAGTAGTATGGGGGAGGGAAATCAGCCCCAGCATTTT. The rearrangement uses TRBV19 and TRBJ1-5, with TRBD1 as a possible D gene (5 bases). The germline gives CDR1 LNHDA, CDR2 SQIVND (reference sequence). V was clipped by 3 bases and J by 4 bases, with 10 bases between them. This CDR3 has 14 residues. Complete variable domain (other parts from reference TRBV19 and TRBJ1-5): DGGITQSPKYLFRKEGQNVTLSCEQNLNHDAMYWYRQDPGQGLRLIYYSQIVNDFQKGDIAEGYSVSREKKESFPLTVTSAQKNPTAFYLCASSMGEGNQPQHFGDGTRLSIL.

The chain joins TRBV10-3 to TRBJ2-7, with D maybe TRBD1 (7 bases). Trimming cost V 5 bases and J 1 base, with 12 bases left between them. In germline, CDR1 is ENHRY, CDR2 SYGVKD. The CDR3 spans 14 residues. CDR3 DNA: TGTGCCATCAGTTCCCAGGGGGGTTCCTACGAGCAGTACGTC. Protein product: CAISSQGGSYEQYV.

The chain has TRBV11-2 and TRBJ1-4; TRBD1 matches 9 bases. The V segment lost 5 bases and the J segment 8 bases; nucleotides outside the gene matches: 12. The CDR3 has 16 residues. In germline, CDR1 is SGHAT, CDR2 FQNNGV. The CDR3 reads CASSPGDRVVGEKLFF. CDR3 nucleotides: TGTGCCAGCAGCCCGGGGGACAGGGTGGTTGGCGAAAAACTGTTTTTT.

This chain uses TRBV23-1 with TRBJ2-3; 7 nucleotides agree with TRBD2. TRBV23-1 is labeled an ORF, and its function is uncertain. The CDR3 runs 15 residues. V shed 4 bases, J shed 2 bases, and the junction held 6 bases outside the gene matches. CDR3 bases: TGCGCCAGCAGTCTCAGGACTAGATCCACAGATACGCAGTATTTT. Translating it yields CASSLRTRSTDTQYF.

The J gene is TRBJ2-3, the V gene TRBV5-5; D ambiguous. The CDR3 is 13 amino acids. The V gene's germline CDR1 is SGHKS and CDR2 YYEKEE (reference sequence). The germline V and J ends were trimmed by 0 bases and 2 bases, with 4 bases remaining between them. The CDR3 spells CASSLGLTDTQYF. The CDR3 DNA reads TGTGCCAGCAGCTTGGGACTCACAGATACGCAGTATTTT.

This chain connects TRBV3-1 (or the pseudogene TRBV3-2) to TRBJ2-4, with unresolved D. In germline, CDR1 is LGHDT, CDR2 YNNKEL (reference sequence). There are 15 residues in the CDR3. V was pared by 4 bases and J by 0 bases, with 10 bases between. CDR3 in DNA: TGTGCCAGCAGCCCCGGCGGCTTAGCCAAAAACATTCAGTACTTC. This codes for CASSPGGLAKNIQYF.

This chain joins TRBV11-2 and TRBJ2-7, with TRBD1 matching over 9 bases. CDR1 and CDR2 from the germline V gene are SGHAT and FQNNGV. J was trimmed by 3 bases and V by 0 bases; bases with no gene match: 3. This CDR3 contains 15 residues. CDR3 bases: TGTGCCAGCAGCTTAGAGGGGACAGGGCACTACGAGCAGTACGTC. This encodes CASSLEGTGHYEQYV.

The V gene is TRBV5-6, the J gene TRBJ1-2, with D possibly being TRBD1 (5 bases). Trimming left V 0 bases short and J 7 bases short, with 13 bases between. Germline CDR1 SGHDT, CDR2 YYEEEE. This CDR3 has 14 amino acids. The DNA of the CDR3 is TGTGCCAGCAGCTTGGCCCAGGGATGGGTTGGCTACACCTTC. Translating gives CASSLAQGWVGYTF.

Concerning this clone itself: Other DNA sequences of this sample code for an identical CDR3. The CDR3, as DNA: TGTGCCACCAGTGATTTTGGAGGGCCCCAGCATTTT. This codes for CATSDFGGPQHF. V gene TRBV24-1 combines with J gene TRBJ1-5; D unclear. The CDR3 is 12 amino acids. V was trimmed by 1 base and J by 9 bases, leaving 6 bases between them. Per the germline V gene, CDR1 is KGHDR and CDR2 is SFDVKD.

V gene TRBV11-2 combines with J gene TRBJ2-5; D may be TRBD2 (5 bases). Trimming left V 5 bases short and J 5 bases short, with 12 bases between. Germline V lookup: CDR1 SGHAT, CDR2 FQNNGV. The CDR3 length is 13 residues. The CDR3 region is CASSPRDVETQYF. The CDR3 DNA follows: TGTGCCAGCAGCCCCCGGGATGTGGAGACCCAGTACTTC.

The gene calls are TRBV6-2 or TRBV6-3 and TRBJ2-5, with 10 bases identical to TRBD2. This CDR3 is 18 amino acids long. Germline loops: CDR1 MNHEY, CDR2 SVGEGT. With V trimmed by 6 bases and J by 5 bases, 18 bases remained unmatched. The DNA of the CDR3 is TGTGCCAGCAGCTCCTTTCCAAGCAGCGGGGGGGCCGGGGAGACCCAGTACTTC. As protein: CASSSFPSSGGAGETQYF.

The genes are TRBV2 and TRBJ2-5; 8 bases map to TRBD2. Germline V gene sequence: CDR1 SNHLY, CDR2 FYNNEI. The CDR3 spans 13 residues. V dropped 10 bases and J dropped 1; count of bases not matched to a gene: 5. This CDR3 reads CATGGESQETQYF. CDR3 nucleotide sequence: TGTGCCACCGGGGGGGAAAGCCAAGAGACCCAGTACTTC.

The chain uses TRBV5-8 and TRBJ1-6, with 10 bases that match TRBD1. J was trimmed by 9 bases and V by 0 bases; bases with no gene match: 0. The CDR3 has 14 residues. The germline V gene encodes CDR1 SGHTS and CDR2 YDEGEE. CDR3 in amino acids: CASSLGTGGSPLHF. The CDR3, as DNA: TGTGCCAGCAGCTTGGGGACAGGGGGTTCACCCCTCCACTTT.

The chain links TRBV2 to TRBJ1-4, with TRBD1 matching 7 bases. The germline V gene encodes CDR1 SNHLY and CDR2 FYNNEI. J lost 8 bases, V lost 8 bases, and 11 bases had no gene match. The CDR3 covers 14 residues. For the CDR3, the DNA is TGTGCCAGCGCAGAAGGGGGCGTCGGGGAAAAACTGTTTTTT. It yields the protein CASAEGGVGEKLFF.

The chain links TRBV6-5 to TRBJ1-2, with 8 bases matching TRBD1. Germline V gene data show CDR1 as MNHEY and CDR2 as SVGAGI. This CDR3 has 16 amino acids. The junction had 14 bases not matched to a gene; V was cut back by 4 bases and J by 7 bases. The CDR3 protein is CASSSYSRQGMRGYTF. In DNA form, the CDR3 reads TGTGCCAGCAGTTCTTACTCTAGACAGGGGATGCGTGGCTACACCTTC.

The CDR3, as DNA: TGCGCCAGCAGCTTGGGGGAGTCCACAGATACGCAGTATTTT. This gives the protein CASSLGESTDTQYF. The chain recombines TRBV5-1 with TRBJ2-3, with D perhaps TRBD2 (5 bases). The CDR3 has 14 residues. Germline V gene data show CDR1 as SGHRS and CDR2 as YFSETQ. Deletions cut 0 bases from V and 2 bases from J, with 7 bases between.

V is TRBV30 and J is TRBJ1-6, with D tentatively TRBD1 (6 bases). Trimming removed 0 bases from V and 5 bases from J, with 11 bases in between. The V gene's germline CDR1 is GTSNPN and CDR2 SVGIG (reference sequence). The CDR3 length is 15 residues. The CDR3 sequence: CAWSVQRTDNSPLHF. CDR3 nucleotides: TGTGCCTGGAGTGTACAAAGGACAGATAATTCACCCCTCCACTTT.

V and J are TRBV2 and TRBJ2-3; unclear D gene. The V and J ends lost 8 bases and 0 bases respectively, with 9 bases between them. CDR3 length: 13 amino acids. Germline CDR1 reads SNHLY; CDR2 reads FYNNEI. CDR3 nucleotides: TGTGCCAGCTCTTGGAGAAGCACAGATACGCAGTATTTT. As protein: CASSWRSTDTQYF.